The present TCR beta chain was sequenced within a study of CD8+ T cells in alopecia areata. Study context: At a dose of 5 to 10 mg twice daily, oral tofacitinib was given to treated patients. Study results and caveats: While patients received tofacitinib, many expanded lesional clones remained present in scalp and blood.

Germline values: CDR1 KGHSH, CDR2 LQKENI. V lost 3 bases, J lost 7 bases, and 13 bases lay in between. The CDR3 is 13 residues long. It was cDNA, reverse transcribed from extracted RNA, that served as the sequencing template. Some clones are missing from TCRdb's copy, which holds only in-frame ones; the method was immunoSEQ multiplex PCR. The table includes fewer than 250,000 clones, roughly 44% detected once. The treatment was: oral pan-JAK inhibitor, 5-10 mg twice daily. This clone came up a few times. Its antigen is undetermined. The receptor comes from a human donor with alopecia areata. The sequenced sample was CD4+ T cells sorted from blood, obtained at roughly week 36, from a patient treated with tofacitinib. This rearrangement joins TRBV18 to TRBJ2-7; D possibly corresponds to TRBD2 (6 bases). CDR3 DNA sequence: TGTGCCAGCTCACCCCAAGCGGGTGATGAGCAGTACTTC. Encoded protein: CASSPQAGDEQYF. The full variable domain, completed using reference TRBV18 and TRBJ2-7, is NAGVMQNPRHLVRRRGQEARLRCSPMKGHSHVYWYRQLPEEGLKFMVYLQKENIIDESGMPKERFSAEFPKEGPSILRIQQVVRGDSAAYFCASSPQAGDEQYFGPGTRLTVT.